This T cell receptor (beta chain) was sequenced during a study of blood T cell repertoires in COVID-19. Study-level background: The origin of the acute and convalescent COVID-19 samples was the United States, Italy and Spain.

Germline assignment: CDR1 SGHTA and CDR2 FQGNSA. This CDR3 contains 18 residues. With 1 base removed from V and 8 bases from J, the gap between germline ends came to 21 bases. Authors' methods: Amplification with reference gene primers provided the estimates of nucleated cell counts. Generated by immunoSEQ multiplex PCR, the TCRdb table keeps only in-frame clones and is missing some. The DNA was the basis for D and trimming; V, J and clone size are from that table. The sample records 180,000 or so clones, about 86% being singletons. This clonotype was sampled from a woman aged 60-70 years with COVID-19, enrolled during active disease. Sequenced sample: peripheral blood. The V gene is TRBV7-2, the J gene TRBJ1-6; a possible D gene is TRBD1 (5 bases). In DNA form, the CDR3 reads TGTGCCAGCAGCTTAGGGTTAGGGGCCTCTCGGCTAGATTCACCCCTCCACTTT. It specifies CASSLGLGASRLDSPLHF.